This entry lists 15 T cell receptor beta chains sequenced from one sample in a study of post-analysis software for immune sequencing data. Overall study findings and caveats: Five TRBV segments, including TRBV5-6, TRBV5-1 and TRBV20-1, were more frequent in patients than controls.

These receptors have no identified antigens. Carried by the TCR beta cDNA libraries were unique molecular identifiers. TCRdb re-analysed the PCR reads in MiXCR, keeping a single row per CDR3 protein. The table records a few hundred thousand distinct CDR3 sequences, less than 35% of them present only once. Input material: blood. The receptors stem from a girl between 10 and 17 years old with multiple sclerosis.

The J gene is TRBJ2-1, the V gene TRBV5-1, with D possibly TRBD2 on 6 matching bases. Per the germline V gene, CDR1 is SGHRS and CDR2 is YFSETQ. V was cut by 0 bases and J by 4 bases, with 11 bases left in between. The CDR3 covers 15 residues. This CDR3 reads CASSLDSGQYNEQFF. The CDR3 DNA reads TGCGCCAGCAGCTTGGACAGCGGGCAATACAATGAGCAGTTCTTC.

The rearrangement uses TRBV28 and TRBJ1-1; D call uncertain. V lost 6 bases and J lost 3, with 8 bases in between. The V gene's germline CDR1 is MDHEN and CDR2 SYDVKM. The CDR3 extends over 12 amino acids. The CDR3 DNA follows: TGTGCCAGCAGGATAAGAGACACTGAAGCTTTCTTT. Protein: CASRIRDTEAFF.

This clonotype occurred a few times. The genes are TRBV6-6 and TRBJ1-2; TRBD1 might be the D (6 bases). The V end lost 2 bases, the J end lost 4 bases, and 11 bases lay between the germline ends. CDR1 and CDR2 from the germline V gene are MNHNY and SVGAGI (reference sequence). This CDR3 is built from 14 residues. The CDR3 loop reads CASSYRQGSYGYTF. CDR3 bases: TGTGCCAGCAGTTACCGGCAGGGGAGCTATGGCTACACCTTC.

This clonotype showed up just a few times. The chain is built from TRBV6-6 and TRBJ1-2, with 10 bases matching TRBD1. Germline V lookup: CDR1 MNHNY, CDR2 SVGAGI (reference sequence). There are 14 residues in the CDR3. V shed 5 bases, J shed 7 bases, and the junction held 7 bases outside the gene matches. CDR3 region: CASSTSGTGVGYTF. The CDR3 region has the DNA TGTGCCAGCAGTACTTCCGGGACAGGGGTTGGCTACACCTTC.

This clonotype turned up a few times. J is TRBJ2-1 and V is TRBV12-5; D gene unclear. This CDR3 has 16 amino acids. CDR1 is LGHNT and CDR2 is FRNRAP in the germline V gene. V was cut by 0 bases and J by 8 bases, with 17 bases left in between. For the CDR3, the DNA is TGTGCTAGTGGTTTGGTACTTGGTCGTGGCAGGCATGAGCAGTTCTTC. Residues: CASGLVLGRGRHEQFF.

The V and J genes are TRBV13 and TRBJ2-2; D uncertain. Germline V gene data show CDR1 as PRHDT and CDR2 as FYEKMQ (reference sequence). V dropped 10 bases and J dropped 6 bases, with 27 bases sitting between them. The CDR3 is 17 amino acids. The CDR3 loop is CATEPAHTKDLAGELFF. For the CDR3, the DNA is TGTGCCACCGAGCCGGCACACACGAAGGATTTGGCCGGGGAGCTGTTTTTT.

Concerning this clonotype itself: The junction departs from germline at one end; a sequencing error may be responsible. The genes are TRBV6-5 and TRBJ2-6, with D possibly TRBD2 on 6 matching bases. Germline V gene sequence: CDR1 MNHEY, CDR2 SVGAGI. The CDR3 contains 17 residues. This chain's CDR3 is CASSYGGTASRANVLTF. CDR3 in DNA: TGTGCCAGCAGTTACGGAGGGACGGCCTCTAGGGCCAACGTCCTGACTTTC.

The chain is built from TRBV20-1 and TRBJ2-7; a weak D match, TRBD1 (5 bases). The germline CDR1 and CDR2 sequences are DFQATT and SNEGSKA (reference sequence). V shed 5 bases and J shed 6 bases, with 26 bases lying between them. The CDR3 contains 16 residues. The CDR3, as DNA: TGCAGTGCTGGCGACCAGGGTCAACCCCTCAAGGGCGAGCAGTACTTC. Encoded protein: CSAGDQGQPLKGEQYF.

The CDR3 sequence is CSVDTSNTEAFF. Written as DNA, the CDR3 is TGCAGCGTTGACACCTCGAACACTGAAGCTTTCTTT. V gene TRBV29-1 combines with J gene TRBJ1-1, with D unclear. In germline, CDR1 is SQVTM, CDR2 ANQGSEA. CDR3 length equals 12 residues. The V gene lost 3 bases and the J gene lost 1 base, with 6 bases spanning the gap.

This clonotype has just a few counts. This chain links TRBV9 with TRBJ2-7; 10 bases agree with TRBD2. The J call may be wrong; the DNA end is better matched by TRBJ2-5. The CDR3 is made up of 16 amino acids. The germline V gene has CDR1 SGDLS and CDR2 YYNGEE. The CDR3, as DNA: TGTGCCAGCAGCGTAGCAGGTAGCGGGGGGTTAGAGACCCAGTACTTC. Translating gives CASSVAGSGGLETQYF.

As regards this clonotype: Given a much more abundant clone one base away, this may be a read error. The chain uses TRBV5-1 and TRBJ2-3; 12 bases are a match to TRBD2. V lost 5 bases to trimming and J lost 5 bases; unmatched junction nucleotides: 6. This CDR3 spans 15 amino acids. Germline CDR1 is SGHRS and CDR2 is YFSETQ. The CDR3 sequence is CASRALAGGIDTQYF. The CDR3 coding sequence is TGCGCCAGCAGGGCACTAGCGGGGGGCATAGATACGCAGTATTTT.

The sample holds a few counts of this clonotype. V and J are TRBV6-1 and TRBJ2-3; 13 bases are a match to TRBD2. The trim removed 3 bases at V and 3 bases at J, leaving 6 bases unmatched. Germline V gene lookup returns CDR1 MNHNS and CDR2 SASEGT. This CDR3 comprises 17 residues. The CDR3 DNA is TGTGCCAGCAGTGAGACACTAGCGGGGGGGCCGACAGATACGCAGTATTTT. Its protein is CASSETLAGGPTDTQYF.

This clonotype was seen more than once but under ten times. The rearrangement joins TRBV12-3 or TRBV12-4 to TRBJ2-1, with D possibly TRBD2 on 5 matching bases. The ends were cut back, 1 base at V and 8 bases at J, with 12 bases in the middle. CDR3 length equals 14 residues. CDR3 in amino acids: CASSLERLGDEQFF. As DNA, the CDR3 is TGTGCCAGCAGTTTAGAGCGGCTAGGAGATGAGCAGTTCTTC.

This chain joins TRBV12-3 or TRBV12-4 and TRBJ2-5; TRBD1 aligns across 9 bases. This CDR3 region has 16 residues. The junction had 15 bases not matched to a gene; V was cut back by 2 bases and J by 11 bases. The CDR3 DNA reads TGTGCCAGCAGTTTAAGCGGGACAGGGCATTCTAGAGAGCAGTACTTC. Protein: CASSLSGTGHSREQYF.

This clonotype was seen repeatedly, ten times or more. The CDR3 DNA reads as TGTGCCAGCAGTCCCCGGGACAGGGCGGTTTGGGAAGCTTTCTTT. Its protein is CASSPRDRAVWEAFF. V usage is TRBV12-3 or TRBV12-4 and J usage is TRBJ1-1; 9 bases are shared with TRBD1. V shed 5 bases, J shed 8 bases, and the junction held 12 bases outside the gene matches. The CDR3 has 15 residues.